This TCR beta chain was captured in a study of shared clonotypes between healthy human individuals. The assay was immunoSEQ multiplex PCR, and TCRdb's table has in-frame clones only and misses some. The sample includes over 2 million clones, 85% to 95% seen only once; the top ten take about 0.13%. V shed 1 base and J shed 8 bases, with 17 bases lying between them. Germline CDR1 and CDR2: LNHNV and YYDKDF (reference sequence). The CDR3 length is 16 residues. This TCR derives from a man aged 18 to 29 in good health. The chain uses TRBV15 and TRBJ2-2; no firm D call. The source material was naive CD4+ T cells sorted from blood. Subset defined: CD45RA+ positively selected. CDR3 DNA sequence: TGTGCCACCAGCAGAGTGGGTCTTGGGTCTAAGGGGGAGCTGTTTTTT. Translation: CATSRVGLGSKGELFF.